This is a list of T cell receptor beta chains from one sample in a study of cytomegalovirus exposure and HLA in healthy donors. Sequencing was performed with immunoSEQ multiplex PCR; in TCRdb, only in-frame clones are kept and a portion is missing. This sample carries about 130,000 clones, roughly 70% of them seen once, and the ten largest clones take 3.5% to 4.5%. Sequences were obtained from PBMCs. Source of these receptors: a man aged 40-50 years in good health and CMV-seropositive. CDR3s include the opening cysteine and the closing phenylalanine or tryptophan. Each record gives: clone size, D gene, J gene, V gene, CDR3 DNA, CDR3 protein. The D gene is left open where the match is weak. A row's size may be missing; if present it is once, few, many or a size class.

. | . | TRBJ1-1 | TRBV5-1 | TGCGCCAGCAGCTTGGGCGTGAACACTGAAGCTTTCTTT | CASSLGVNTEAFF
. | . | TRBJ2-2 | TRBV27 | TGTGCCAGCAGCCCTGACAATATAAACACCGGGGAGCTGTTTTTT | CASSPDNINTGELFF
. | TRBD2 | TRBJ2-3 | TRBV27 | TGTGCCAGCAGTATAGCGGGAGGGCCAATAGATACGCAGTATTTT | CASSIAGGPIDTQYF
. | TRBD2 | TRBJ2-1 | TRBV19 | TGTGCCAGTAGTACCTGGACTAGCGGGAATAGATACAATGAGCAGTTCTTC | CASSTWTSGNRYNEQFF
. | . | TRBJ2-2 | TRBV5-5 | TGTGCCAGCAGCTTGCCGCGGGGCAGAGCGAACACCGGGGAGCTGTTTTTT | CASSLPRGRANTGELFF
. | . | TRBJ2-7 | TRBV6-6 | TGTGCCAGCAGTTATTTCCCGGACAGTTCATACGAGCAGTACTTC | CASSYFPDSSYEQYF
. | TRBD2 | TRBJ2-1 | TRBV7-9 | TGTGCCAGCAGCTTGTATCTAGCGGGGGCCAATGAGCAGTTCTTC | CASSLYLAGANEQFF
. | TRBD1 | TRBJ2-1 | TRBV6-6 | TGTGCCAGCACCCCGAGACAGGGGCCCTACAATGAGCAGTTCTTC | CASTPRQGPYNEQFF
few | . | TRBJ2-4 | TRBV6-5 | TGTGCCAGCAGTTACTCGGCGGATAAAAACATTCAGTACTTC | CASSYSADKNIQYF
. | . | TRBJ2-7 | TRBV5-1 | TGCGCCAGCAGCTTGGACACCCTTGGCCAGCAGTACTTC | CASSLDTLGQQYF
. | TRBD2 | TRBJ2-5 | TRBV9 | TGTGCCAGCAGCGTAGCTGGGCTAGCGGGAGAGACCCAGTACTTC | CASSVAGLAGETQYF
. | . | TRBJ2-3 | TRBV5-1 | TGCGCCAGCAGTAGCGGAAACACAGATACGCAGTATTTT | CASSSGNTDTQYF
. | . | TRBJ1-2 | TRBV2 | TGTGCCAGCAGGGGAGGGTCGCTTGGGAACACCTTC | CASRGGSLGNTF